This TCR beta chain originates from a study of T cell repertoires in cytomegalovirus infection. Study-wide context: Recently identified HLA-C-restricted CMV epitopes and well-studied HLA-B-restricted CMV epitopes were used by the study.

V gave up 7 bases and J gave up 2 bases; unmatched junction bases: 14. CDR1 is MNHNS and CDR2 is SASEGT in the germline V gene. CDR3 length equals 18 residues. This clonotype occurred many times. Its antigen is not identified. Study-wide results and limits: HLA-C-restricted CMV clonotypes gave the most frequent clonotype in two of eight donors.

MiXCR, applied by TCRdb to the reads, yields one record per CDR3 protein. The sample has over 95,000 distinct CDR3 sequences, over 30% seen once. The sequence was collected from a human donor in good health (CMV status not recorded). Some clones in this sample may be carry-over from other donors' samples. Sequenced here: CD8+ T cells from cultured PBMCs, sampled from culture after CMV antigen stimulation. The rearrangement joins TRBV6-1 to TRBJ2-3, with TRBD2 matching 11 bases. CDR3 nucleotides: TGTGCCAGCACCCAAAGGATCGGGACTAGCGGTCCCACAGATACGCAGTATTTT. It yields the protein CASTQRIGTSGPTDTQYF.